This TCR beta chain was observed in a study of CD8+ T cells in alopecia areata. Treatment: oral pan-JAK inhibitor, 5-10 mg twice daily. The V and J ends lost 6 bases and 5 bases respectively, with 10 bases between them. The CDR3 is 12 amino acids. Germline V gene sequence: CDR1 SQVTM, CDR2 ANQGSEA. As the sequencing template, cDNA was produced by extracting RNA and reverse transcribing it. Repertoires were generated with immunoSEQ multiplex PCR, while TCRdb's copy carries only in-frame clones and drops some. Here the sample spans some 200,000 clones, 50% to 60% being singletons. Sequenced material: CD4+ T cells sorted from blood, taken at week 4, from a patient treated with tofacitinib. The sequence was obtained from a human donor with alopecia areata. V is TRBV29-1 and J is TRBJ1-4; D not resolved. The CDR3 loop reads CSVRRANEKLFF. Written as DNA, the CDR3 is TGCAGCGTGAGACGGGCAAATGAAAAACTGTTTTTT.